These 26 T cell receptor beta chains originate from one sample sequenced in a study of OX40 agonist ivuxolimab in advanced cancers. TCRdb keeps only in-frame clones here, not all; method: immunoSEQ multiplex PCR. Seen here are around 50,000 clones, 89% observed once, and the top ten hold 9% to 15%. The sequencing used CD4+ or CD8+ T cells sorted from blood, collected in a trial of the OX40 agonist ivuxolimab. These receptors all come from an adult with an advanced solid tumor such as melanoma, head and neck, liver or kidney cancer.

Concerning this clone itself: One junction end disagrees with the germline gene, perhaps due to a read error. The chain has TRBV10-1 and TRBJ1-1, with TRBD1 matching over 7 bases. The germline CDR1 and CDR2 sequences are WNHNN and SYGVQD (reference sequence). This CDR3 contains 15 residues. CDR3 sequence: CASSELRDSEVRLLF. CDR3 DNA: TGCGCCAGCAGTGAGCTACGGGACAGCGAGGTACGGTTGCTCTTT.

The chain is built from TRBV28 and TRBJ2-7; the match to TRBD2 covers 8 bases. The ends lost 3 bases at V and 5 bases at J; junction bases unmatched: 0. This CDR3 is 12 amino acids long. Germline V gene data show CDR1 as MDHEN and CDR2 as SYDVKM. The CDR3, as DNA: TGTGCCAGCAGTTTCGGGGGGGACGAGCAGTACTTC. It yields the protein CASSFGGDEQYF.

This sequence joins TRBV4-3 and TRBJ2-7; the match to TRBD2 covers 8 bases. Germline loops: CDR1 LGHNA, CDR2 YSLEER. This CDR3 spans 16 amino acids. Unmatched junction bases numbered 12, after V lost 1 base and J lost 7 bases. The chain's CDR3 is CASSQVYGRAREEQYV. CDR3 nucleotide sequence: TGCGCCAGCAGCCAAGTTTACGGGAGGGCCCGGGAAGAGCAGTACGTC.

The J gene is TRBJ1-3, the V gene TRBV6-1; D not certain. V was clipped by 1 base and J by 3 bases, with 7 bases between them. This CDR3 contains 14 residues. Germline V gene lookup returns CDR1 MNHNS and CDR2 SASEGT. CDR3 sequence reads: CASSEDGFGNTIYF. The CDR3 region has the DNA TGTGCCAGCAGTGAAGACGGGTTTGGAAACACCATATATTTT.

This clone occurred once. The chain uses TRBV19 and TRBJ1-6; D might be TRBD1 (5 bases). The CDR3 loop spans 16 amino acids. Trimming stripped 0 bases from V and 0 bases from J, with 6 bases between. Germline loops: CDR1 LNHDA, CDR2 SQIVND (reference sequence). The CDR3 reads CASSIDGTSYNSPLHF. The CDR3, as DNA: TGTGCCAGTAGTATAGATGGGACCTCCTATAATTCACCCCTCCACTTT.

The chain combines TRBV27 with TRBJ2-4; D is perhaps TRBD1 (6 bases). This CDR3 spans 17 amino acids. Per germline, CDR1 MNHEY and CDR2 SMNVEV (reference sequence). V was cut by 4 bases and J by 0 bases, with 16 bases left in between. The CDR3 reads CASSSKLDRLAKNIQYF. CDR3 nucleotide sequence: TGTGCCAGCAGTTCGAAGCTGGACAGACTAGCCAAAAACATTCAGTACTTC.

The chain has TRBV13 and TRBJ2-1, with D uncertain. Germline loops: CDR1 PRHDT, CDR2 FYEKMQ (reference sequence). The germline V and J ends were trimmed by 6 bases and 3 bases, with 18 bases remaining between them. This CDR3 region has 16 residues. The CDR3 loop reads CASSPPQVSGYNEQFF. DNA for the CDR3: TGTGCCAGCAGTCCTCCCCAAGTCTCCGGCTACAATGAGCAGTTCTTC. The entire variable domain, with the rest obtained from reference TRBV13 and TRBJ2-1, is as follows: AAGVIQSPRHLIKEKRETATLKCYPIPRHDTVYWYQQGPGQDPQFLISFYEKMQSDKGSIPDRFSAQQFSDYHSELNMSSLELGDSALYFCASSPPQVSGYNEQFFGPGTRLTVL.

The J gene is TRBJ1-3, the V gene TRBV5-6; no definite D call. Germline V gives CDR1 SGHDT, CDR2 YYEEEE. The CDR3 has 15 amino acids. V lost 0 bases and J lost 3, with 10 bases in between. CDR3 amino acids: CASSLGAGVGNTIYF. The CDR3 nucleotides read TGTGCCAGCAGCTTGGGGGCCGGGGTTGGAAACACCATATATTTT.

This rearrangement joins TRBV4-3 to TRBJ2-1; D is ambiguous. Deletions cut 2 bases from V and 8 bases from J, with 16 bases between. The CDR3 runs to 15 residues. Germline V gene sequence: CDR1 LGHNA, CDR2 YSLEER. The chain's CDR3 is CASSQQTHVFDEQFF. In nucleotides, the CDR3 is TGCGCCAGCAGCCAACAAACTCACGTCTTCGATGAGCAGTTCTTC.

In DNA form, the CDR3 reads TGTGCCAGCAGCTTTGTGGTTGAGCAGTTCTTC. Translating it yields CASSFVVEQFF. The chain couples TRBV7-9 to TRBJ2-1, with D unclear. The V end lost 3 bases, the J end lost 9 bases, and 6 bases lay between the germline ends. The germline gives CDR1 SEHNR, CDR2 FQNEAQ (reference sequence). The CDR3 covers 11 residues.

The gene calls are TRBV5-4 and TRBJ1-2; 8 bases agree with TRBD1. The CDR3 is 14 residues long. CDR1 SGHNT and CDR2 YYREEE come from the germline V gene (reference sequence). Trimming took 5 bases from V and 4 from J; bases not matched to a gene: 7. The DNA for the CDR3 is TGTGCCAGCAGGTGGGGGACAGGCGCCTATGGCTACACCTTC. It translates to CASRWGTGAYGYTF.

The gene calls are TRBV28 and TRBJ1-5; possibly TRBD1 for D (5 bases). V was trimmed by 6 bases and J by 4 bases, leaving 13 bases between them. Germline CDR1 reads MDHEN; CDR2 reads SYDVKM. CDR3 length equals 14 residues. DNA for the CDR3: TGTGCCAGCAGCCGTAACAGGCTTAATCAGCCCCAGCATTTT. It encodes CASSRNRLNQPQHF.

The CDR3 region is CASSVRTANTGELFF. The CDR3 bases are TGTGCCAGCAGCGTAAGGACGGCTAACACCGGGGAGCTGTTTTTT. The chain recombines TRBV9 with TRBJ2-2; D uncertain. CDR3 length equals 15 residues. Germline values: CDR1 SGDLS, CDR2 YYNGEE. The ends were cut back, 1 base at V and 2 bases at J, with 9 bases in the middle.

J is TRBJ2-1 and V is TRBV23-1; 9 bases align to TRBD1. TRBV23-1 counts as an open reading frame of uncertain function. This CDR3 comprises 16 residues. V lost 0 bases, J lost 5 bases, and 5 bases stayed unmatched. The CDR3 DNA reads TGCGCCAGCAGTCAATCTCGGGACAGGGTCCACAATGAGCAGTTCTTC. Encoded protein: CASSQSRDRVHNEQFF.

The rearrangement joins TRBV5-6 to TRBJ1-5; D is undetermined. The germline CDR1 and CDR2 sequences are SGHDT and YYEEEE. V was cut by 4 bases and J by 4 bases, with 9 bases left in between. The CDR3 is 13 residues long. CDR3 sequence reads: CASSVGRNQPQHF. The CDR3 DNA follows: TGTGCCAGCAGCGTCGGCAGGAATCAGCCCCAGCATTTT.

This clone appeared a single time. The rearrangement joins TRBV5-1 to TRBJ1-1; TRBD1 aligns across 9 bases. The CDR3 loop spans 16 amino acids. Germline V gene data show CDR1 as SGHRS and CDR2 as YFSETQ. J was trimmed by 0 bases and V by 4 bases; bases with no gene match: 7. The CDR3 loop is CASSLGQGVMNTEAFF. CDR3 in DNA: TGCGCCAGCAGCCTGGGACAGGGCGTCATGAACACTGAAGCTTTCTTT.

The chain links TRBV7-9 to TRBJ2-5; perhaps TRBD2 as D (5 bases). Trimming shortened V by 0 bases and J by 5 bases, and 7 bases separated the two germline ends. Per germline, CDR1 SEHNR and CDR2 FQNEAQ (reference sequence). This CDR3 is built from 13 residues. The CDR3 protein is CASSLAGGETQYF. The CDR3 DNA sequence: TGTGCCAGCAGCTTAGCAGGCGGGGAGACCCAGTACTTC. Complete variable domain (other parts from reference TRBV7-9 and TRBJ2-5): DTGVSQNPRHKITKRGQNVTFRCDPISEHNRLYWYRQTLGQGPEFLTYFQNEAQLEKSRLLSDRFSAERPKGSFSTLEIQRTEQGDSAMYLCASSLAGGETQYFGPGTRLLVL.

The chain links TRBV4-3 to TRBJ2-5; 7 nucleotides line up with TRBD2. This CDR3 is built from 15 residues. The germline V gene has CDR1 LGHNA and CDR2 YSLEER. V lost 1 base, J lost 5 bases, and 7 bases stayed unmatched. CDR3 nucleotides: TGCGCCAGCAGCCAAGGGCTGGGGGGGAGTGAGACCCAGTACTTC. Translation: CASSQGLGGSETQYF.

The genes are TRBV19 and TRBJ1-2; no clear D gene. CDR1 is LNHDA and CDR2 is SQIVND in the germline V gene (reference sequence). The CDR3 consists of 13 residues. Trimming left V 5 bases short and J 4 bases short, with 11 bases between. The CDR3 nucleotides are TGTGCCAGTAGTGGGCCCAGAGCCTATGGCTACACCTTC. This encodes CASSGPRAYGYTF.

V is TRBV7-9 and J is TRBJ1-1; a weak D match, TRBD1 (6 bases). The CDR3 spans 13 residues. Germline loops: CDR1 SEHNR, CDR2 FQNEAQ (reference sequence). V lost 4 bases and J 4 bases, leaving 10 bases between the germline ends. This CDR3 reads CASSSVRGTEAFF. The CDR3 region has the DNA TGTGCCAGCAGCTCCGTCAGGGGCACTGAAGCTTTCTTT.

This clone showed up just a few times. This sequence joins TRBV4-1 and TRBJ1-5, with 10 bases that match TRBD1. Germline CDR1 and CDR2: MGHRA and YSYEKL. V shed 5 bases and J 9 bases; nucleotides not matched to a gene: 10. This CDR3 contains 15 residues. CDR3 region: CASSLDRGAGGPQHF. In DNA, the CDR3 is TGCGCCAGCAGCTTGGACAGGGGGGCTGGTGGGCCCCAGCATTTT.

The CDR3, as DNA: TGTGCCAGCAGTGATTATGGGGGAAAGAATGAAAAACTGTTTTTT. Translation gives CASSDYGGKNEKLFF. This chain connects TRBV28 to TRBJ1-4; possible D gene TRBD1, 5 bases. CDR3 length equals 15 residues. Germline CDR1 reads MDHEN; CDR2 reads SYDVKM. Trimming took 5 bases from V and 5 from J, leaving 15 bases between them.

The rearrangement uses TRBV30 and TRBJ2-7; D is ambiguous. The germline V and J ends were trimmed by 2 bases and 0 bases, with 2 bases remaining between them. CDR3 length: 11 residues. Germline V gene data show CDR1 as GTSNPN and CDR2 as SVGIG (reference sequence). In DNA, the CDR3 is TGTGCCTGGAGTACCTCCTACGAGCAGTACGTC. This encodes CAWSTSYEQYV.

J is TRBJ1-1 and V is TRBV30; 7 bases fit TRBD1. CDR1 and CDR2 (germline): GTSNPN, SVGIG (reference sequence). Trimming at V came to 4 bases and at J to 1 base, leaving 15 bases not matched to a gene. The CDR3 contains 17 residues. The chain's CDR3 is CAWNRQGVNFRNTEAFF. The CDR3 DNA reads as TGTGCCTGGAACCGGCAGGGGGTTAATTTTCGGAACACTGAAGCTTTCTTT.

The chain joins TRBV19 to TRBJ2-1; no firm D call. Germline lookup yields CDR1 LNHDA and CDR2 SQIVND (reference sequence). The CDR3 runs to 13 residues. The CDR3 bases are TGTGCGGTTAAGAATCACTCCTACAATGAGCAGTTCTTC. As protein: CAVKNHSYNEQFF.

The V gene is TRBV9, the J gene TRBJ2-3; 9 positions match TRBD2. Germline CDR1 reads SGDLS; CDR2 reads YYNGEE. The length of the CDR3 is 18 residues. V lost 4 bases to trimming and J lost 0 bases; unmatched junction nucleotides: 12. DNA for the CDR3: TGTGCCAGCAGCCCGGATGGTAGCGGGAGTACCAGCACAGATACGCAGTATTTT. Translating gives CASSPDGSGSTSTDTQYF.